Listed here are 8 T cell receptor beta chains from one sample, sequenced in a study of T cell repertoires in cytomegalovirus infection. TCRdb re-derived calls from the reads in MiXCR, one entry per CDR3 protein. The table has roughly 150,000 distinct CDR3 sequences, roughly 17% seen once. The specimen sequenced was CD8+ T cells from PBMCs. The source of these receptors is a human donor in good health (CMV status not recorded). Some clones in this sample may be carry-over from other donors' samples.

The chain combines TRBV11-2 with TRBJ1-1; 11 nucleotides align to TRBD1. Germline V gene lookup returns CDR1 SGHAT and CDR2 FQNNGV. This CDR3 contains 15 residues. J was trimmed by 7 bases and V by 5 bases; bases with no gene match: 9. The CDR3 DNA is TGTGCCAGCAGCCTCGGACAGGGGGCTAATTATGAAGCTTTCTTT. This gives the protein CASSLGQGANYEAFF.

The CDR3 is CASSSDPFLYEQYF. As DNA, the CDR3 is TGTGCCAGCAGCTCCGACCCGTTCCTGTACGAGCAGTACTTC. The chain is built from TRBV7-9 and TRBJ2-7; the D is unclear. V was clipped by 4 bases and J by 4 bases, with 14 bases between them. Per the germline V gene, CDR1 is SEHNR and CDR2 is FQNEAQ (reference sequence). The CDR3 spans 14 residues. The whole variable domain, filled in from reference TRBV7-9 and TRBJ2-7, reads DTGVSQNPRHKITKRGQNVTFRCDPISEHNRLYWYRQTLGQGPEFLTYFQNEAQLEKSRLLSDRFSAERPKGSFSTLEIQRTEQGDSAMYLCASSSDPFLYEQYFGPGTRLTVT.

The CDR3 region is CSARDRRRGYEQYF. The CDR3 DNA reads TGCAGTGCTAGAGATAGACGGCGGGGCTACGAGCAGTACTTC. This sequence joins TRBV20-1 and TRBJ2-7; a weak D match, TRBD2 (6 bases). This CDR3 has 14 residues. Looked up from germline, CDR1 is DFQATT and CDR2 is SNEGSKA (reference sequence). Trimming cost V 0 bases and J 3 bases, with 12 bases left between them.

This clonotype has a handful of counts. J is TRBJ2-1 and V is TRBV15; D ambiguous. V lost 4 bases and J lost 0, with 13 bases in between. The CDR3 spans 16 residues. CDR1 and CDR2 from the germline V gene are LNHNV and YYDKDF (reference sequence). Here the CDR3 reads CATSTRTTTSYNEQFF. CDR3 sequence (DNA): TGTGCCACCAGCACGAGGACGACGACCTCCTACAATGAGCAGTTCTTC.

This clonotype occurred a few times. CDR3: CASSQDSNYEQYF. In DNA form, the CDR3 reads TGCGCCAGCAGCCAAGATTCGAACTACGAGCAGTACTTC. The chain combines TRBV4-3 with TRBJ2-7; D gene unclear. Looked up from germline, CDR1 is LGHNA and CDR2 is YSLEER. V was trimmed by 0 bases and J by 3 bases, leaving 6 bases between them. The CDR3 loop spans 13 amino acids.

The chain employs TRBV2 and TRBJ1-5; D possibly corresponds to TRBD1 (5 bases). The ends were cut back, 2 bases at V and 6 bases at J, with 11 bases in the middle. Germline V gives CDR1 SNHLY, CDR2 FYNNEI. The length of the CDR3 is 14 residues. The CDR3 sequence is CASSELTGTQPQHF. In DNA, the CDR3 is TGTGCCAGCAGTGAACTCACCGGGACTCAGCCCCAGCATTTT.

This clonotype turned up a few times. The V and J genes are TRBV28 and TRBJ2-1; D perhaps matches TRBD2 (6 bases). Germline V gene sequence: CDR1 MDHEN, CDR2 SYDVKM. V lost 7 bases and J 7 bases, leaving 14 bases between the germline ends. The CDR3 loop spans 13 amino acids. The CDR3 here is CASTPSVGNEQFF. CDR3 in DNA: TGTGCCAGCACTCCTAGCGTGGGGAATGAGCAGTTCTTC. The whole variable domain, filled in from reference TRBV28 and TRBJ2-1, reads DVKVTQSSRYLVKRTGEKVFLECVQDMDHENMFWYRQDPGLGLRLIYFSYDVKMKEKGDIPEGYSVSREKKERFSLILESASTNQTSMYLCASTPSVGNEQFFGPGTRLTVL.

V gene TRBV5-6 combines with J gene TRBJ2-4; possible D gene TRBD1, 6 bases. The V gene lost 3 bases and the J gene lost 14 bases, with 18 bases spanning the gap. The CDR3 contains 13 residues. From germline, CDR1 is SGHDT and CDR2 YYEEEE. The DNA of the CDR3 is TGTGCCAGCAGCTGGAGTGGACAGCTCCCGGAGTACTTC. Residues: CASSWSGQLPEYF.